These T cell receptor beta chains were read from a single sample in a study of human T cells and chemical hapten exposure. MiXCR, run by TCRdb on the RACE reads, gives a single entry per CDR3 protein. The profile shows about 340,000 distinct CDR3 sequences, 6% to 8.5% of them singletons. The sample in question was whole blood, obtained in connection with sensitization to the hapten diphenylcyclopropenone (DPC). These receptors all stem from a young woman with alopecia areata. Some clones in this sample may be carry-over from other donors' samples. Both conserved end residues are part of each CDR3. D genes are given only for firm matches. Size values are once, few and many counts, or a class for expanded clones, and some rows have none.

cdr3_nt: TGTGCCAGCAGCCAACCGGTACTAGCGAACCCTAGGGAGCAGTACTTC; cdr3_aa: CASSQPVLANPREQYF; j_call: TRBJ2-7; v_call: TRBV4-2; d_call: TRBD2; cdr3_length: 16; clone_size: -
cdr3_nt: TGTGCCAGCAGTTTAGCTAGCGGGGTTGATAGCAATCAGCCCCAGCATTTT; cdr3_aa: CASSLASGVDSNQPQHF; j_call: TRBJ1-5; v_call: TRBV12-3/TRBV12-4; d_call: -; cdr3_length: 17; clone_size: many
cdr3_nt: TGTGCCAGCAGTTTCTATGGACAGGGAGGTTATGGCTACACCTTC; cdr3_aa: CASSFYGQGGYGYTF; j_call: TRBJ1-2; v_call: TRBV12-3/TRBV12-4; d_call: TRBD1; cdr3_length: 15; clone_size: few
cdr3_nt: TGTGCCAGCAGTTTATCCCCGACAGGGGGGTACGAGCAGTACTTC; cdr3_aa: CASSLSPTGGYEQYF; j_call: TRBJ2-7; v_call: TRBV28; d_call: TRBD1; cdr3_length: 15; clone_size: many
cdr3_nt: TGTGCCAGCAAACTAGCGCCGAACACCGGGGAGCTGTTTTTT; cdr3_aa: CASKLAPNTGELFF; j_call: TRBJ2-2; v_call: TRBV6-5; d_call: TRBD2; cdr3_length: 14; clone_size: -
cdr3_nt: TGTGCCAGCAGGATAAGCGGGGACTACGAGCAGTACTTC; cdr3_aa: CASRISGDYEQYF; j_call: TRBJ2-7; v_call: TRBV4-2; d_call: TRBD2; cdr3_length: 13; clone_size: few
cdr3_nt: TGTGCCAGCAGCCCCGGACTAGCGAGCTCCTACAATGAGCAGTTCTTC; cdr3_aa: CASSPGLASSYNEQFF; j_call: TRBJ2-1; v_call: TRBV7-8; d_call: TRBD2; cdr3_length: 16; clone_size: few
cdr3_nt: TGTGCCAGCAGCCCCCGGACGGATGGCTACACCTTC; cdr3_aa: CASSPRTDGYTF; j_call: TRBJ1-2; v_call: TRBV7-2; d_call: -; cdr3_length: 12; clone_size: few
cdr3_nt: TGTGCCATCAGTGAACTCAGGGCCGCTTTGGACGGGGAGCTGTTTTTT; cdr3_aa: CAISELRAALDGELFF; j_call: TRBJ2-2; v_call: TRBV10-3; d_call: -; cdr3_length: 16; clone_size: many
cdr3_nt: TGTGCCAGCAGACTACTTTGGGACCCGGGCAATGAGCAGTTCTTC; cdr3_aa: CASRLLWDPGNEQFF; j_call: TRBJ2-1; v_call: TRBV6-5; d_call: -; cdr3_length: 15; clone_size: few
cdr3_nt: TGTGCCAGCAGCTTAGGGGACAGGGGCGGGAACACTGAAGCTTTCTTT; cdr3_aa: CASSLGDRGGNTEAFF; j_call: TRBJ1-1; v_call: TRBV7-3; d_call: TRBD1; cdr3_length: 16; clone_size: many
cdr3_nt: TGTGCCAGCAGCCCAACAGGTCGGGGGGGATCCTACGAGCAGTACTTC; cdr3_aa: CASSPTGRGGSYEQYF; j_call: TRBJ2-7; v_call: TRBV11-2; d_call: TRBD2; cdr3_length: 16; clone_size: few
cdr3_nt: TGTGCCAGCAGTGAGGGTCAGGGGACGCAAGAGACCCAGTACTTC; cdr3_aa: CASSEGQGTQETQYF; j_call: TRBJ2-5; v_call: TRBV2; d_call: -; cdr3_length: 15; clone_size: -
cdr3_nt: TGTGCCAGCAGTGTCATCCCGCGGCGGTTCACCGGGGAGCTGTTTTTT; cdr3_aa: CASSVIPRRFTGELFF; j_call: TRBJ2-2; v_call: TRBV6-1; d_call: -; cdr3_length: 16; clone_size: -
cdr3_nt: TGTGCCAGCAGTTTATGGAACTATGAGCAGTTCTTC; cdr3_aa: CASSLWNYEQFF; j_call: TRBJ2-1; v_call: TRBV28; d_call: -; cdr3_length: 12; clone_size: few
cdr3_nt: TGTGCCAGCAGCTTAACCTCCGCCACAGATACGCAGTATTTT; cdr3_aa: CASSLTSATDTQYF; j_call: TRBJ2-3; v_call: TRBV7-3; d_call: -; cdr3_length: 14; clone_size: few
cdr3_nt: TGTGCCAGCAGTCGATTTCCGGGACTAAACCAAGAGACCCAGTACTTC; cdr3_aa: CASSRFPGLNQETQYF; j_call: TRBJ2-5; v_call: TRBV27; d_call: TRBD2; cdr3_length: 16; clone_size: few
cdr3_nt: TGTGCCGCATCCTACAGGGTACCCCCTTCGGGCAATCAGCCCCAGCATTTT; cdr3_aa: CAASYRVPPSGNQPQHF; j_call: TRBJ1-5; v_call: TRBV6-1; d_call: -; cdr3_length: 17; clone_size: -
cdr3_nt: TGTGCCAGCAGTTGGACACCGACTGAAGCTTTCTTT; cdr3_aa: CASSWTPTEAFF; j_call: TRBJ1-1; v_call: TRBV28; d_call: -; cdr3_length: 12; clone_size: -
cdr3_nt: TGTGCCAGCAGAAACCTAGCGGGGGGGCATAGTACGCAGTATTTT; cdr3_aa: CASRNLAGGHSTQYF; j_call: TRBJ2-3; v_call: TRBV12-3/TRBV12-4; d_call: TRBD2; cdr3_length: 15; clone_size: many
cdr3_nt: TGTGCCAGCAGTGTGTACAACTCCTACGAGCAGTACTTC; cdr3_aa: CASSVYNSYEQYF; j_call: TRBJ2-7; v_call: TRBV25-1; d_call: -; cdr3_length: 13; clone_size: few
cdr3_nt: TGTGCCAGCGGTACCGGGACAGGGTACGAGCAGTACTTC; cdr3_aa: CASGTGTGYEQYF; j_call: TRBJ2-7; v_call: TRBV5-6; d_call: TRBD1; cdr3_length: 13; clone_size: few
cdr3_nt: TGTGCTAGTGGTTTGCCTACTTCAGGGACAGATACGCAGTATTTT; cdr3_aa: CASGLPTSGTDTQYF; j_call: TRBJ2-3; v_call: TRBV12-5; d_call: -; cdr3_length: 15; clone_size: many
cdr3_nt: TGTGCCAGCAGCTTAGACAGGGGATACACCGGGGAGCTGTTTTTT; cdr3_aa: CASSLDRGYTGELFF; j_call: TRBJ2-2; v_call: TRBV13; d_call: TRBD1; cdr3_length: 15; clone_size: many
cdr3_nt: TGTGCCAGCAGCCAAGACCCGGACCCGCGTGGAACTGAGACCCAGTACTTC; cdr3_aa: CASSQDPDPRGTETQYF; j_call: TRBJ2-5; v_call: TRBV14; d_call: -; cdr3_length: 17; clone_size: -
cdr3_nt: TGTGCCAGCAGTTACTCCGGGACTAGCGGGGGGCCCTACAATGAGCAGTTCTTC; cdr3_aa: CASSYSGTSGGPYNEQFF; j_call: TRBJ2-1; v_call: TRBV6-2/TRBV6-3; d_call: TRBD2; cdr3_length: 18; clone_size: few
cdr3_nt: TGCGCCAGCAGCCACGACCCTTCCTACGAGCAGTACTTC; cdr3_aa: CASSHDPSYEQYF; j_call: TRBJ2-7; v_call: TRBV4-3; d_call: -; cdr3_length: 13; clone_size: few
cdr3_nt: TGTGCCAGCATGGGGGCTAACCGGGGGGCCAGGGTAGATACGCAGTATTTT; cdr3_aa: CASMGANRGARVDTQYF; j_call: TRBJ2-3; v_call: TRBV2; d_call: -; cdr3_length: 17; clone_size: -
cdr3_nt: TGTGCCACCAGCAGAGAAGGGCAGGCCTACGAGCAGTACTTC; cdr3_aa: CATSREGQAYEQYF; j_call: TRBJ2-7; v_call: TRBV15; d_call: -; cdr3_length: 14; clone_size: few
cdr3_nt: TGTGCCAGCAGCTTAGGAGAGGGGCTGGACACCGGGGAGCTGTTTTTT; cdr3_aa: CASSLGEGLDTGELFF; j_call: TRBJ2-2; v_call: TRBV7-9; d_call: -; cdr3_length: 16; clone_size: few
cdr3_nt: TGTGCCAGCAGTTTAGCACGGGGCGAGCAGTACTTC; cdr3_aa: CASSLARGEQYF; j_call: TRBJ2-7; v_call: TRBV12-3/TRBV12-4; d_call: -; cdr3_length: 12; clone_size: -
cdr3_nt: TGCGCCAGCAGCCAAGTTGTAGCGGGGGGGCGAGATACGCAGTATTTT; cdr3_aa: CASSQVVAGGRDTQYF; j_call: TRBJ2-3; v_call: TRBV4-3; d_call: TRBD2; cdr3_length: 16; clone_size: -
cdr3_nt: TGTGCCAGCAGCTTACGGGGGGCTCCTGAAGCTTTCTTT; cdr3_aa: CASSLRGAPEAFF; j_call: TRBJ1-1; v_call: TRBV11-2; d_call: -; cdr3_length: 13; clone_size: few
cdr3_nt: TGTGCCAGCAGCTGGATGGACAGAAACACTGAAGCTTTCTTT; cdr3_aa: CASSWMDRNTEAFF; j_call: TRBJ1-1; v_call: TRBV7-2; d_call: -; cdr3_length: 14; clone_size: few
cdr3_nt: TGTGCCAGCAGTGGAGGGACAGGAGGCTCAGATACGCAGTATTTT; cdr3_aa: CASSGGTGGSDTQYF; j_call: TRBJ2-3; v_call: TRBV2; d_call: TRBD1; cdr3_length: 15; clone_size: few
cdr3_nt: TGCAGCGTTGAGCCGACGGGAACCCAGTACTTC; cdr3_aa: CSVEPTGTQYF; j_call: TRBJ2-5; v_call: TRBV29-1; d_call: -; cdr3_length: 11; clone_size: -
cdr3_nt: TGTGCCAGCAGCCCCAGCCTTCTTCGGGAGCAGTACTTC; cdr3_aa: CASSPSLLREQYF; j_call: TRBJ2-7; v_call: TRBV6-5; d_call: -; cdr3_length: 13; clone_size: few
cdr3_nt: TGCGCCAGTTCCAGACAGGGAGCGGTAGATACGCAGTATTTT; cdr3_aa: CASSRQGAVDTQYF; j_call: TRBJ2-3; v_call: TRBV5-1; d_call: TRBD1; cdr3_length: 14; clone_size: few
cdr3_nt: TGTGCCAGCAGCCAAGTCAACAGGGGGCCGGAAACCGGGGAGCTGTTTTTT; cdr3_aa: CASSQVNRGPETGELFF; j_call: TRBJ2-2; v_call: TRBV3-1; d_call: TRBD1; cdr3_length: 17; clone_size: few
cdr3_nt: TGTGCCAGCAGCTCCGCCGGTGAAGCTTTCTTT; cdr3_aa: CASSSAGEAFF; j_call: TRBJ1-1; v_call: TRBV7-9; d_call: -; cdr3_length: 11; clone_size: -
cdr3_nt: TGTGCCAGCAGTTATGACGGAGAGACCCAGTACTTC; cdr3_aa: CASSYDGETQYF; j_call: TRBJ2-5; v_call: TRBV6-2/TRBV6-3; d_call: -; cdr3_length: 12; clone_size: -
cdr3_nt: TGTGCCAGCAGCTTTAGCGGGGGGGCTACTAGCACAGATACGCAGTATTTT; cdr3_aa: CASSFSGGATSTDTQYF; j_call: TRBJ2-3; v_call: TRBV7-9; d_call: TRBD2; cdr3_length: 17; clone_size: -
cdr3_nt: TGTGCCAGCTATCCGGGACTAGCTTCCAATGAGCAGTTCTTC; cdr3_aa: CASYPGLASNEQFF; j_call: TRBJ2-1; v_call: TRBV6-2/TRBV6-3; d_call: TRBD2; cdr3_length: 14; clone_size: many
cdr3_nt: TGTGCCAGCACCCTTCGGGGGACGCCGAACACCGGGGAGCTGTTTTTT; cdr3_aa: CASTLRGTPNTGELFF; j_call: TRBJ2-2; v_call: TRBV6-6; d_call: -; cdr3_length: 16; clone_size: -
cdr3_nt: TGTGCCAGCAGTGAATATGGCGGAAACTATGGCTACACCTTC; cdr3_aa: CASSEYGGNYGYTF; j_call: TRBJ1-2; v_call: TRBV6-1; d_call: -; cdr3_length: 14; clone_size: few
cdr3_nt: TGTGCCAGCAGCTTATCGGTGGGAGATGGCTACACCTTC; cdr3_aa: CASSLSVGDGYTF; j_call: TRBJ1-2; v_call: TRBV11-1; d_call: -; cdr3_length: 13; clone_size: -
cdr3_nt: TGCGCCAGCAGCTTGGATTACAGCAAGAACACTGAAGCTTTCTTT; cdr3_aa: CASSLDYSKNTEAFF; j_call: TRBJ1-1; v_call: TRBV5-1; d_call: -; cdr3_length: 15; clone_size: -
cdr3_nt: TGTGCCAGCAGCTCCCCCAGAGGGTCGACCCCTAACACTGAAGCTTTCTTT; cdr3_aa: CASSSPRGSTPNTEAFF; j_call: TRBJ1-1; v_call: TRBV7-2; d_call: -; cdr3_length: 17; clone_size: many
cdr3_nt: TGTGCCAGCAGCTTTACGGACAGTAACACCGGGGAGCTGTTTTTT; cdr3_aa: CASSFTDSNTGELFF; j_call: TRBJ2-2; v_call: TRBV5-5; d_call: -; cdr3_length: 15; clone_size: -
cdr3_nt: TGTGCCAGCAGCTTAAAGACTAGCGGGGGGCGGGTGCAGTTCTTC; cdr3_aa: CASSLKTSGGRVQFF; j_call: TRBJ2-1; v_call: TRBV11-2; d_call: TRBD2; cdr3_length: 15; clone_size: few